The 31 T cell receptor beta chains reported below all come from one sample, sequenced in a study of cytotoxic CD8 clonotypes in ibrutinib-treated CLL. Using immunoSEQ multiplex PCR, the repertoire was profiled, and TCRdb retains in-frame clones only, with some absent. The sample has about 200,000 clones; 60% to 80% are singletons. The sample here was PBMCs, taken after 12 months of ibrutinib treatment. Source of these receptors: a human donor with chronic lymphocytic leukemia.

This clone has just one count. The chain is built from TRBV4-1 and TRBJ2-7; possible D gene TRBD1, 6 bases. Trimming shortened V by 3 bases and J by 3 bases, and 12 bases separated the two germline ends. The CDR3 contains 14 residues. Germline CDR1 is MGHRA and CDR2 is YSYEKL. In nucleotides, the CDR3 is TGCGCCAGCAGCCAGGTTCGGACAGTCTACGAGCAGTACTTC. This sequence encodes CASSQVRTVYEQYF.

The chain couples TRBV30 to TRBJ1-5; D remains ambiguous. The germline gives CDR1 GTSNPN, CDR2 SVGIG (reference sequence). The CDR3 extends over 13 amino acids. The V gene lost 2 bases and the J gene lost 6 bases, with 11 bases spanning the gap. The chain's CDR3 is CAWSWGLSQPQHF. CDR3 DNA: TGTGCCTGGAGTTGGGGTTTGAGTCAGCCCCAGCATTTT.

V gene TRBV6-5 combines with J gene TRBJ1-2; the match to TRBD1 covers 7 bases. V gave up 2 bases and J gave up 4 bases; unmatched junction bases: 4. The CDR3 has 14 amino acids. Germline CDR1 reads MNHEY; CDR2 reads SVGAGI. CDR3 in amino acids: CASSYGGQSYGYTF. The CDR3 DNA reads TGTGCCAGCAGTTACGGGGGACAGTCCTATGGCTACACCTTC.

The sample holds one count of this clone. The V call is TRBV23-1, the J call TRBJ1-1, with a weak D call TRBD1 (5 bases). TRBV23-1 is an open reading frame whose function is uncertain. This CDR3 has 11 amino acids. Trimming pared 7 bases from V and 10 bases from J, leaving 13 bases between. The CDR3 bases are TGCGCCAGCAACGGGGCGGGCATAGCTTTCTTT. Translation gives CASNGAGIAFF.

This chain joins TRBV5-1 and TRBJ1-4, with 10 bases fitting TRBD1. This CDR3 comprises 14 residues. Trimming removed 4 bases from V and 3 bases from J; junction bases left unmatched: 0. CDR1 SGHRS and CDR2 YFSETQ come from the germline V gene. CDR3 protein: CASSGQGANEKLFF. CDR3 DNA sequence: TGCGCCAGCAGCGGACAGGGGGCTAATGAAAAACTGTTTTTT. Based on the CDR3 plus reference TRBV5-1 and TRBJ1-4, the full variable domain is KAGVTQTPRYLIKTRGQQVTLSCSPISGHRSVSWYQQTPGQGLQFLFEYFSETQRNKGNFPGRFSGRQFSNSRSEMNVSTLELGDSALYLCASSGQGANEKLFFGSGTQLSVL.

V is TRBV4-1 and J is TRBJ1-4; 7 nucleotides align to TRBD1. Per the germline V gene, CDR1 is MGHRA and CDR2 is YSYEKL. This CDR3 has 15 residues. Trimming cost V 2 bases and J 2 bases; bases outside gene matches: 2. The CDR3 is CASSQPGQTNEKLFF. The CDR3 region has the DNA TGCGCCAGCAGCCAACCGGGACAGACTAATGAAAAACTGTTTTTT.

The chain carries TRBV5-1 and TRBJ2-5; D possibly uses TRBD1 or TRBD2 (5 bases each). V was pared by 4 bases and J by 0 bases, with 16 bases between. Germline CDR1 reads SGHRS; CDR2 reads YFSETQ. This CDR3 spans 16 amino acids. The CDR3: CASSIQGPTYQETQYF. The CDR3, as DNA: TGCGCCAGCAGCATCCAGGGACCGACGTACCAAGAGACCCAGTACTTC.

The V call is TRBV5-1, the J call TRBJ2-7; D is ambiguous. CDR1 is SGHRS, CDR2 YFSETQ, per germline. The CDR3 totals 17 residues. Trimming left V 0 bases short and J 0 bases short, with 16 bases between. CDR3 in amino acids: CASSLEAHSLYSYEQYF. CDR3 DNA sequence: TGCGCCAGCAGCTTGGAAGCTCACAGTTTATACTCCTACGAGCAGTACTTC.

This clone has only a few counts. The rearrangement joins TRBV27 to TRBJ1-5; D is undetermined. Germline-derived CDR1 and CDR2 are MNHEY and SMNVEV (reference sequence). Trimming took off 2 bases at V and 6 bases at J, with 11 bases between the two ends. CDR3 length equals 14 residues. The CDR3 region has the DNA TGTGCCAGCAGTTTAGGTGGTTATGGTCAGCCCCAGCATTTT. This encodes CASSLGGYGQPQHF.

The rearrangement joins TRBV6-5 to TRBJ1-3; D uncertain. V lost 0 bases and J lost 0, with 9 bases in between. The CDR3 has 16 residues. The germline gives CDR1 MNHEY, CDR2 SVGAGI. DNA for the CDR3: TGTGCCAGCAGTTACTCGATTGCAGGCTCTGGAAACACCATATATTTT. Protein sequence: CASSYSIAGSGNTIYF.

This clone was seen a single time. The DNA of the CDR3 is TGCGCCAGCAGCTTCTTTATCACAGATACGCAGTATTTT. Amino acids: CASSFFITDTQYF. This sequence joins TRBV5-1 and TRBJ2-3; D is uncertain. Trimming cost V 2 bases and J 2 bases, with 6 bases left between them. Germline V gives CDR1 SGHRS, CDR2 YFSETQ. The CDR3 length is 13 residues.

The rearrangement links TRBV27 to TRBJ2-7; 8 bases line up with TRBD2. CDR3 length: 17 amino acids. V shed 4 bases and J 4 bases; nucleotides not matched to a gene: 15. Germline V gives CDR1 MNHEY, CDR2 SMNVEV (reference sequence). CDR3 sequence: CASSSNDLAGLGYEQYF. CDR3 nucleotides: TGTGCCAGCAGTTCCAACGACTTAGCGGGATTAGGTTACGAGCAGTACTTC.

The chain uses TRBV9 and TRBJ2-1; 9 bases align to TRBD1. The CDR3 has 16 amino acids. Trimming cost V 0 bases and J 6 bases; bases outside gene matches: 7. Per germline, CDR1 SGDLS and CDR2 YYNGEE. The CDR3 is CASSVGGQGLGNEQFF. Written as DNA, the CDR3 is TGTGCCAGCAGCGTAGGGGGACAGGGCCTCGGCAATGAGCAGTTCTTC.

This chain connects TRBV6-6 to TRBJ2-1; D is possibly TRBD1 (6 bases). The germline CDR1 and CDR2 sequences are MNHNY and SVGAGI (reference sequence). The ends were cut back, 5 bases at V and 8 bases at J, with 10 bases in the middle. There are 12 residues in the CDR3. CDR3 residues: CASSTPGDEQFF. For the CDR3, the DNA is TGTGCCAGCAGTACTCCAGGGGATGAGCAGTTCTTC.

The gene calls are TRBV6-1 and TRBJ2-1; D is possibly TRBD2 (5 bases). CDR1 is MNHNS, CDR2 SASEGT, per germline. The V end lost 9 bases, the J end lost 0 bases, and 12 bases lay between the germline ends. The CDR3 runs 14 residues. The CDR3 loop is CARRVQRSYNEQFF. CDR3 sequence (DNA): TGTGCCAGGAGGGTCCAACGCTCCTACAATGAGCAGTTCTTC.

The chain employs TRBV7-6 and TRBJ2-7; D is uncertain. Trimming removed 5 bases at V and 0 bases at J, with 11 bases between. The CDR3 runs to 14 residues. The germline V gene encodes CDR1 SGHVS and CDR2 FNYEAQ. The CDR3 DNA reads as TGTGCCAGCAGCCACCTTGTGGCCTCCTACGAGCAGTACTTC. This translates into CASSHLVASYEQYF. Together with reference TRBV7-6 and TRBJ2-7, the CDR3 gives the full variable domain: GAGVSQSPRYKVTKRGQDVALRCDPISGHVSLYWYRQALGQGPEFLTYFNYEAQQDKSGLPNDRFSAERPEGSISTLTIQRTEQRDSAMYRCASSHLVASYEQYFGPGTRLTVT.

The rearrangement uses TRBV7-9 and TRBJ1-1; TRBD1 agrees at 9 bases. Trimming removed 4 bases from V and 4 bases from J; junction bases left unmatched: 4. The CDR3 runs 14 residues. Germline assignment: CDR1 SEHNR and CDR2 FQNEAQ (reference sequence). The CDR3, as DNA: TGTGCCAGCAGCTCTCAGACAGGGGGCACTGAAGCTTTCTTT. Its protein is CASSSQTGGTEAFF.

This clone appeared once. Germline and junction disagree at one end, which may indicate a read error. V usage is TRBV6-1 and J usage is TRBJ1-2; D may be TRBD1 (6 bases). Germline V gene sequence: CDR1 MNHNS, CDR2 SASEGT. The CDR3 runs 14 residues. CDR3 nucleotides: TGTGCCAGCAGCGAAGGGACATCGGGGCGTGGCTACACCTTC. As protein: CASSEGTSGRGYTF.

This clone was seen just once. The chain couples TRBV7-9 to TRBJ2-5; D unclear. With 1 base removed from V and 3 bases from J, the gap between germline ends came to 12 bases. Germline V gene sequence: CDR1 SEHNR, CDR2 FQNEAQ (reference sequence). This CDR3 spans 15 amino acids. The CDR3 sequence: CASSLDLGLEETQYF. CDR3 DNA: TGTGCCAGCAGCTTAGACTTGGGGTTGGAAGAGACCCAGTACTTC.

The chain combines TRBV21-1 with TRBJ2-7. TRBV21-1 corresponds to a pseudogene. The CDR3 runs 14 residues. The CDR3 DNA sequence: TGTGCCAGCAGACCCATCAATATCCGTTACGAGCAGTACTTC. As protein: CASRPINIRYEQYF.

The chain employs TRBV2 and TRBJ1-1; 8 bases line up with TRBD1. This CDR3 has 13 residues. Germline loops: CDR1 SNHLY, CDR2 FYNNEI. Trimming at V came to 6 bases and at J to 4 bases, leaving 4 bases not matched to a gene. CDR3 nucleotides: TGTGCCAGCAGCGGACAGGGTTCCACTGAAGCTTTCTTT. Translation gives CASSGQGSTEAFF.

The genes are TRBV7-9 and TRBJ2-7; 14 nucleotides agree with TRBD2. The CDR3 is made up of 15 amino acids. V lost 4 bases to trimming and J lost 6 bases; unmatched junction nucleotides: 5. Germline V gene data show CDR1 as SEHNR and CDR2 as FQNEAQ (reference sequence). Here the CDR3 reads CASSSPGLAGVEQYF. The CDR3 DNA is TGTGCCAGCAGCTCACCGGGACTAGCGGGAGTCGAGCAGTACTTC.

The CDR3 nucleotides are TGTGCCAGCAGCGTCTCAGGGGGCCTCTCTGGAAACACCATATATTTT. It is translated as CASSVSGGLSGNTIYF. The chain employs TRBV9 and TRBJ1-3; 8 bases line up with TRBD1. This CDR3 comprises 16 residues. Germline V lookup: CDR1 SGDLS, CDR2 YYNGEE. V gave up 2 bases and J gave up 0 bases; unmatched junction bases: 4. The entire variable domain, with the rest obtained from reference TRBV9 and TRBJ1-3, is as follows: DSGVTQTPKHLITATGQRVTLRCSPRSGDLSVYWYQQSLDQGLQFLIQYYNGEERAKGNILERFSAQQFPDLHSELNLSSLELGDSALYFCASSVSGGLSGNTIYFGEGSWLTVV.

The table lists this clone with a few counts. The chain carries TRBV7-3 and TRBJ1-6; 7 positions agree with TRBD1. CDR1 and CDR2 (germline): SGHTA, FQGTGA. V lost 5 bases and J lost 6; bases outside the gene matches: 4. The CDR3 is 14 amino acids. The CDR3 DNA is TGTGCCAGCAGCCGCGGGGACAGTAATTCACCCCTCCACTTT. It yields the protein CASSRGDSNSPLHF.

The chain employs TRBV18 and TRBJ2-7, with no clear D. There are 13 residues in the CDR3. Germline V gene lookup returns CDR1 KGHSH and CDR2 LQKENI. Trimming removed 3 bases from V and 4 bases from J, with 10 bases in between. DNA of the CDR3: TGTGCCAGCTCACCTCAAAGTACGTACGAGCAGTACTTC. The encoded protein is CASSPQSTYEQYF.

V and J are TRBV10-3 and TRBJ2-5; 7 nucleotides line up with TRBD2. V was pared by 10 bases and J by 2 bases, with 7 bases of the junction left unmatched. The CDR3 extends over 13 amino acids. CDR1 and CDR2 from the germline V gene are ENHRY and SYGVKD. The CDR3 sequence: CATERGDQETQYF. The CDR3 DNA follows: TGTGCCACCGAGCGGGGAGATCAAGAGACCCAGTACTTC.

J is TRBJ1-1 and V is TRBV10-3; unclear D gene. The germline V gene encodes CDR1 ENHRY and CDR2 SYGVKD. The CDR3 length is 13 residues. The ends were cut back, 3 bases at V and 9 bases at J, with 14 bases in the middle. The CDR3 sequence: CAISDSLIGQAFF. The CDR3, as DNA: TGTGCCATCAGTGACTCCCTGATAGGACAAGCTTTCTTT.

This clone was found many times. The rearrangement links TRBV6-1 to TRBJ2-2; D may be TRBD1 (6 bases). V shed 1 base and J shed 3 bases, with 6 bases lying between them. The germline gives CDR1 MNHNS, CDR2 SASEGT. The CDR3 length is 14 residues. CDR3 residues: CASSEGQDTGELFF. CDR3 sequence (DNA): TGTGCCAGCAGTGAAGGACAGGACACCGGGGAGCTGTTTTTT.

The genes are TRBV2 and TRBJ2-3; D is perhaps TRBD2 (7 bases). The CDR3 has 16 residues. V dropped 6 bases and J dropped 4 bases, with 20 bases sitting between them. Germline lookup yields CDR1 SNHLY and CDR2 FYNNEI. CDR3 DNA: TGTGCCAGCAGACCAGCCTTTGCGGGGGCCTCAGATACGCAGTATTTT. Residues: CASRPAFAGASDTQYF.

V is TRBV2 and J is TRBJ2-4, with 11 bases matching TRBD2. The CDR3 covers 13 residues. Trimming took 5 bases from V and 15 from J; bases not matched to a gene: 9. The germline V gene has CDR1 SNHLY and CDR2 FYNNEI. CDR3 in DNA: TGTGCCAGCAGTATATTACTAGCGGGGGTTGGGTACTTC. Its protein product is CASSILLAGVGYF.

This clone was recorded only once. This chain links TRBV9 with TRBJ2-6; 9 positions agree with TRBD1. The CDR3 is made up of 13 amino acids. V was clipped by 3 bases and J by 12 bases; unmatched bases: 4. CDR1 SGDLS and CDR2 YYNGEE come from the germline V gene. CDR3 bases: TGTGCCAGCAGCGCCGGGACAGGGTCCGTCCTGACTTTC. Protein product: CASSAGTGSVLTF.